This T cell receptor beta chain comes out of a study of cytomegalovirus exposure and HLA in healthy donors. Trimming took 11 bases from V and 2 from J, leaving 15 bases between them. This CDR3 comprises 13 residues. Per germline, CDR1 MNHNS and CDR2 SASEGT. Primers for the PCR totalled 60 Vbeta and 13 Jbeta. Measured with immunoSEQ multiplex PCR; TCRdb has only the in-frame clones, and not every one. The repertoire holds approximately 100,000 clones, about four fifths seen once, with roughly 3.7% in the top ten. V usage is TRBV6-1 and J usage is TRBJ1-1; D gene ambiguous. Sequencing was done on a sample of PBMCs. This TCR was recovered from a female donor in good health and CMV-seropositive. The CDR3 loop is CASQRRSNTEAFF. The DNA for the CDR3 is TGTGCCTCTCAAAGGAGGTCCAACACTGAAGCTTTCTTT.